The rows below give T cell receptor beta chains drawn from one sample of a study of blood T cell repertoires in COVID-19. The repertoire was sequenced with immunoSEQ multiplex PCR; TCRdb's copy has only in-frame clones and lacks some. The profile covers tens of thousands of clones, with more than 70% appearing a single time and roughly 25% taken by the ten largest. Sequenced: peripheral blood. The origin of the receptors is a human donor in a cohort sampled during active COVID-19. The CDR3 runs from the conserved cysteine through the conserved F or W. The D gene is left open where the match is weak. Rows give clone size only sometimes, using once, few, many, or a class for an expanded clone.

V: TRBV19; D: TRBD2; J: TRBJ2-7; size: -; DNA: TGTGCCAGTAGTAATGGGGGAGGGCCGCTCGAGCAGTACTTC; CDR3: CASSNGGGPLEQYF
V: TRBV7-2; D: TRBD2; J: TRBJ2-1; size: -; DNA: TGTGCCAGCAGCACGACTAGCGGGGGGGCAAAGTTCTTC; CDR3: CASSTTSGGAKFF
V: TRBV14; D: TRBD2; J: TRBJ2-3; size: -; DNA: TGTGCCAGCAGCCAAGATCGGGTAGCGGGATGGGAGGATACGCAGTATTTT; CDR3: CASSQDRVAGWEDTQYF
V: TRBV5-4; D: -; J: TRBJ1-6; size: -; DNA: TGTGCCAGCAGCATCCAGGGGAACCGGTCACCCCTCCACTTT; CDR3: CASSIQGNRSPLHF
V: TRBV2; D: -; J: TRBJ1-1; size: -; DNA: TGTGCCAGCAGTGAATGGGAGGAGAACACTGAAGCTTTCTTT; CDR3: CASSEWEENTEAFF
V: TRBV13; D: TRBD2; J: TRBJ2-3; size: -; DNA: TGTGCCAGCAGCTTAGTTTCTAGCGGGGGCACAGATACGCAGTATTTT; CDR3: CASSLVSSGGTDTQYF
V: TRBV19; D: -; J: TRBJ2-3; size: -; DNA: TGTGCCAGTAGTACCCCACAGGGAGATACGCAGTATTTT; CDR3: CASSTPQGDTQYF
V: TRBV2; D: -; J: TRBJ2-1; size: -; DNA: TGTGCCAGCAGTGAACACGGGTACAATGAGCAGTTCTTC; CDR3: CASSEHGYNEQFF
V: TRBV30; D: TRBD2; J: TRBJ2-1; size: few; DNA: TGTGCCTGGAGTGTAGCGGGCGGCGGGAGGGCCGGGGAGCAGTTCTTC; CDR3: CAWSVAGGGRAGEQFF
V: TRBV7-8; D: -; J: TRBJ1-2; size: -; DNA: TGTGCCAGCAGCCCCTTGTCGGGCTACACCTTC; CDR3: CASSPLSGYTF
V: TRBV11-3; D: TRBD1; J: TRBJ2-7; size: -; DNA: TGTGCCAGCAGCTTAGATCGGGACAGGGGGCTTTGTACCGACGAGCAGCACTTC; CDR3: CASSLDRDRGLCTDEQHF
V: TRBV5-4; D: TRBD2; J: TRBJ2-6; size: -; DNA: TGTGCCAGCAGCTCCGGGGGGGTTGGGGCCAACGTCCTGACTTTC; CDR3: CASSSGGVGANVLTF
V: TRBV3-1/TRBV3-2; D: TRBD1; J: TRBJ1-6; size: -; DNA: TGTGCCAGCAGCAAGGACAGGGTGGGATCACCCCTCCACTTT; CDR3: CASSKDRVGSPLHF
V: TRBV7-9; D: -; J: TRBJ2-7; size: -; DNA: TGTGCCAGCAGCTTCTGGGGGCAGCGGGGCTACGAGCAGTACTTC; CDR3: CASSFWGQRGYEQYF
V: TRBV19; D: -; J: TRBJ1-5; size: once; DNA: TGTGCCAGTAGTATAGACGGTGATCAGCCCCAGCATTTT; CDR3: CASSIDGDQPQHF
V: TRBV19; D: -; J: TRBJ1-2; size: -; DNA: TGTGCCAGTAGCCAAAGGGGGGGTGTCGACTATGGCTACACCTTC; CDR3: CASSQRGGVDYGYTF
V: TRBV9; D: -; J: TRBJ2-1; size: -; DNA: TGTGCCAGCAGCCCTACCGGGACACGGTACAATGAGCAGTTCTTC; CDR3: CASSPTGTRYNEQFF
V: TRBV11-1; D: TRBD1; J: TRBJ2-7; size: -; DNA: TGTGCCAGCAGCCAGGACAGGATCTCCTACGAGCAGTACTTC; CDR3: CASSQDRISYEQYF
V: TRBV5-6; D: -; J: TRBJ1-2; size: -; DNA: TGTGCCAGCAGCTGGGGAGGGGAGTATGGCTACACCTTC; CDR3: CASSWGGEYGYTF
V: TRBV28; D: -; J: TRBJ1-1; size: few; DNA: TGTGCCAGCAGTATCGGTACTGAAGCTTTCTTT; CDR3: CASSIGTEAFF
V: TRBV5-1; D: TRBD1; J: TRBJ2-1; size: -; DNA: TGCGCCAGCAGCTTGGGAGGACAGGGTCTAAATGAGCAGTTCTTC; CDR3: CASSLGGQGLNEQFF
V: TRBV9; D: TRBD2; J: TRBJ2-2; size: -; DNA: TGTGCCAGCAGCGTAGAGGTGGGACTAGCGGGAGATGTCGGGGAGCTGTTTTTT; CDR3: CASSVEVGLAGDVGELFF
V: TRBV6-5; D: -; J: TRBJ2-2; size: once; DNA: TGTGCTGTTCATCCGAGCACCGGGGAGCTGTTTTTT; CDR3: CAVHPSTGELFF
V: TRBV5-3; D: TRBD2; J: TRBJ2-5; size: once; DNA: TGTGCCACCCAGACTAGCGGGAGAAGCCAAGAGACCCAGTACTTC; CDR3: CATQTSGRSQETQYF
V: TRBV28; D: -; J: TRBJ1-1; size: -; DNA: TGTGCCAGCACCTCGGGGGCTGAAGCTTTCTTT; CDR3: CASTSGAEAFF